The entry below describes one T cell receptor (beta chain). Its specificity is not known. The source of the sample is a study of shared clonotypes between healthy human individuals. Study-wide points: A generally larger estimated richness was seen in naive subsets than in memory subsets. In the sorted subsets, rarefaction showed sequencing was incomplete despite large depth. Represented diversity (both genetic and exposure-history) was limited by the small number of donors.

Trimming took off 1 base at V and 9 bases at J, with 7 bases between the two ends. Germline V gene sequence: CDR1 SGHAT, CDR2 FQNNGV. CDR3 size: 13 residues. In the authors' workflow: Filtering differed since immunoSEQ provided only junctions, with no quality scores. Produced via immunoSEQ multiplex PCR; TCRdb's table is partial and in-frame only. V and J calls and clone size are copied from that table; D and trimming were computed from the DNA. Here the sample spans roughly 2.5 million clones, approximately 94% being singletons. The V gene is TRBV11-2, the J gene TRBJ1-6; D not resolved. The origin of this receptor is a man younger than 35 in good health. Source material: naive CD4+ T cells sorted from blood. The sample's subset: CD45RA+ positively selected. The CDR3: CASSLGTISPLHF. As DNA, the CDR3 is TGTGCCAGCAGCTTAGGGACTATTTCACCCCTCCACTTT.